A single sample gave rise to the 27 T cell receptor beta chains below, sequenced in a study of regulatory T cells in long-lasting Graves disease. The time point: persistent/refractory GD, antithyroid drugs over 5 years with positive TRAb. Scientists built the TCR library using RNA that was extracted from PBMCs. To make TCR beta libraries, researchers used iRepertoire HTBI primers and Arm-PCR of CDR3 regions. TCRdb fed the multiplex PCR reads into MiXCR, producing one record per CDR3 protein. This repertoire shows approximately 360,000 distinct CDR3 sequences, roughly 23% found once; its top ten account for 25% to 30%. Sequenced here: peripheral blood mononuclear cells (PBMCs), sampled when the disease was refractory, from a patient treated with antithyroid drugs. The receptors were sampled from a woman aged 40 to 50 with Graves disease.

This clonotype was counted at least ten times. This sequence joins TRBV2 and TRBJ1-5, with unresolved D. Trimming took 7 bases from V and 4 from J, leaving 14 bases between them. The CDR3 is 14 amino acids. Germline CDR1 reads SNHLY; CDR2 reads FYNNEI. The CDR3 loop reads CASTPSRRNQPQHF. DNA of the CDR3: TGTGCCAGCACCCCCAGCAGACGAAATCAGCCCCAGCATTTT. The full variable domain, in which reference TRBV2 and TRBJ1-5 provide the parts outside the CDR3, is EPEVTQTPSHQVTQMGQEVILRCVPISNHLYFYWYRQILGQKVEFLVSFYNNEISEKSEIFDDQFSVERPDGSNFTLKIRSTKLEDSAMYFCASTPSRRNQPQHFGDGTRLSIL.

The sample holds many counts of this clonotype. The rearrangement uses TRBV5-1 and TRBJ1-2, with a tentative D call TRBD1 (5 bases). Trimming pared 2 bases from V and 4 bases from J, leaving 9 bases between. This CDR3 is 13 amino acids long. In germline, CDR1 is SGHRS, CDR2 YFSETQ. CDR3 sequence (DNA): TGCGCCAGCAGCTTTGGGGACGGCTATGGCTACACCTTC. Protein: CASSFGDGYGYTF.

As regards this clonotype: Being one base from a much bigger clone, this may be a read error. As the CDR3 is not closed by the conserved phenylalanine or tryptophan, this likely results from a read error. The genes are TRBV27 and TRBJ2-7; D remains unclear. Per germline, CDR1 MNHEY and CDR2 SMNVEV (reference sequence). The CDR3 sequence is 14 residues long. V lost 5 bases to trimming and J lost 1 base, with 12 bases between them. The CDR3 loop reads CASSPHPLSYEQYS. CDR3 bases: TGTGCCAGCAGTCCCCACCCGTTATCCTACGAGCAGTACTCC.

This clonotype was recorded at least ten times. The gene calls are TRBV29-1 and TRBJ1-2, with D unresolved. Per the germline V gene, CDR1 is SQVTM and CDR2 is ANQGSEA. V gave up 8 bases and J gave up 3 bases, with 16 bases separating them. The CDR3 runs 13 residues. The chain's CDR3 is CSTTAGFDYGYTF. The CDR3 bases are TGCAGCACCACTGCAGGCTTCGACTATGGCTACACCTTC.

Only a few counts were recorded for this clonotype. The rearrangement uses TRBV4-1 and TRBJ2-6, with D uncertain. V was trimmed by 4 bases and J by 0 bases, leaving 10 bases between them. CDR3 length equals 16 residues. Germline CDR1 and CDR2: MGHRA and YSYEKL. CDR3 residues: CASSPGRVSGANVLTF. As DNA, the CDR3 is TGCGCCAGCAGCCCCGGACGGGTCTCTGGGGCCAACGTCCTGACTTTC.

The table lists this clonotype with many counts. This CDR3 is CASSNTFGRAYEQYF. Here the CDR3 DNA reads TGTGCCAGCAGTAACACTTTCGGGAGGGCCTACGAGCAGTACTTC. The chain joins TRBV6-1 to TRBJ2-7, with 8 bases fitting TRBD2. CDR3 length equals 15 residues. V was pared by 5 bases and J by 2 bases, with 8 bases of the junction left unmatched. CDR1 is MNHNS, CDR2 SASEGT, per germline.

The chain joins TRBV5-1 to TRBJ2-3; D ambiguous. V was pared by 4 bases and J by 4 bases, with 4 bases between. In germline, CDR1 is SGHRS, CDR2 YFSETQ. CDR3 length: 11 residues. The CDR3 coding sequence is TGCGCCAGCAGCAAGTCAGATACGCAGTATTTT. This gives the protein CASSKSDTQYF. The variable domain in full, completed from reference TRBV5-1 and TRBJ2-3, reads KAGVTQTPRYLIKTRGQQVTLSCSPISGHRSVSWYQQTPGQGLQFLFEYFSETQRNKGNFPGRFSGRQFSNSRSEMNVSTLELGDSALYLCASSKSDTQYFGPGTRLTVL.

The sample holds a few counts of this clonotype. This chain joins TRBV6-2 or TRBV6-3 and TRBJ2-7; D gene uncertain. The V and J ends lost 6 bases and 3 bases respectively, with 6 bases between them. This CDR3 region has 11 residues. The germline V gene has CDR1 MNHEY and CDR2 SVGEGT. The CDR3 coding sequence is TGTGCCAGCAGCAACAACTACGAGCAGTACTTC. Residues: CASSNNYEQYF.

In DNA, the CDR3 is TGCAGCGTTGTGGTTTTCGGGGAGCTGTTTTTT. It encodes CSVVVFGELFF. This sequence joins TRBV29-1 and TRBJ2-2; no clear D. CDR1 and CDR2 from the germline V gene are SQVTM and ANQGSEA. Deletions cut 4 bases from V and 7 bases from J, with 7 bases between. This CDR3 has 11 residues.

The V gene is TRBV7-9, the J gene TRBJ1-1, with D possibly TRBD1 on 5 matching bases. Trimming stripped 6 bases from V and 2 bases from J, with 13 bases between. In germline, CDR1 is SEHNR, CDR2 FQNEAQ (reference sequence). This CDR3 is built from 14 residues. The CDR3 coding sequence is TGTGCCAGCAGGTCTGGCGGGGCCAACACTGAAGCTTTCTTT. Amino acid sequence: CASRSGGANTEAFF. Variable domain in full (rest from reference TRBV7-9 and TRBJ1-1): DTGVSQNPRHKITKRGQNVTFRCDPISEHNRLYWYRQTLGQGPEFLTYFQNEAQLEKSRLLSDRFSAERPKGSFSTLEIQRTEQGDSAMYLCASRSGGANTEAFFGQGTRLTVV.

The chain recombines TRBV19 with TRBJ1-1; D is perhaps TRBD1 (6 bases). Germline V CDR1 and CDR2: LNHDA, SQIVND (reference sequence). Trimming removed 3 bases at V and 3 bases at J, with 17 bases between. CDR3 length: 16 residues. CDR3 sequence: CASSIRPLPGDTEAFF. The CDR3 region has the DNA TGTGCCAGTAGTATTCGGCCCCTCCCAGGGGACACTGAAGCTTTCTTT.

This clonotype was recorded a few times. The J gene is TRBJ1-6, the V gene TRBV7-2; weak D call: TRBD1 (5 bases). CDR1 is SGHTA, CDR2 FQGNSA, per germline. V was clipped by 1 base and J by 10 bases, with 11 bases between them. This CDR3 is 14 amino acids long. CDR3: CASSLDPGESPLHF. The CDR3 bases are TGTGCCAGCAGCTTAGATCCGGGGGAGTCACCCCTCCACTTT. Combining the CDR3 with reference TRBV7-2 and TRBJ1-6 gives the whole variable domain GAGVSQSPSNKVTEKGKDVELRCDPISGHTALYWYRQSLGQGLEFLIYFQGNSAPDKSGLPSDRFSAERTGGSVSTLTIQRTQQEDSAVYLCASSLDPGESPLHFGNGTRLTVT.

Points on this clonotype: This clone may be a read error of a much larger clone one base away. The chain joins TRBV28 to TRBJ2-2; a possible D gene is TRBD2 (5 bases). Germline CDR1 reads MDHEN; CDR2 reads SYDVKM. The CDR3 is made up of 14 amino acids. CDR3 sequence (DNA): TGTGCCACCCACGGACGCCTGGGCGCCGGGGAGCTGCTTTTT. Translated: CATHGRLGAGELLF.

This clonotype was picked up many times. This chain joins TRBV11-2 and TRBJ2-7; 7 bases align to TRBD2. Germline CDR1 is SGHAT and CDR2 is FQNNGV. There are 15 residues in the CDR3. Trimming at V came to 4 bases and at J to 5 bases, leaving 11 bases not matched to a gene. This CDR3 reads CASSWEGYQLDEQYF. The DNA of the CDR3 is TGTGCCAGCAGCTGGGAGGGGTACCAATTGGACGAGCAGTACTTC.

A few counts support this clonotype. CDR3 in DNA: TGCAGTGCTAGTGATGGGGGCCAGCCCCAGCATTTT. Encoded protein: CSASDGGQPQHF. The chain combines TRBV20-1 with TRBJ1-5; possibly TRBD1 for D (6 bases). There are 12 residues in the CDR3. The germline V gene encodes CDR1 DFQATT and CDR2 SNEGSKA (reference sequence). V lost 3 bases, J lost 7 bases, and 10 bases lay in between.

This chain connects TRBV20-1 to TRBJ1-2; TRBD1 aligns across 7 bases. Germline lookup yields CDR1 DFQATT and CDR2 SNEGSKA (reference sequence). This CDR3 has 13 residues. With V trimmed by 5 bases and J by 7 bases, 10 bases remained unmatched. CDR3 loop: CSAPKNAGGGYTF. CDR3 coding DNA: TGCAGTGCTCCGAAAAATGCAGGGGGTGGCTACACCTTC.

In its sample, this clonotype was seen many times. This chain uses TRBV20-1 with TRBJ2-7; D possibly matches TRBD1 or TRBD2 (5 bases each). Germline V CDR1 and CDR2: DFQATT, SNEGSKA (reference sequence). The CDR3 is 15 amino acids. Trimming left V 0 bases short and J 2 bases short, with 14 bases between. The CDR3 spells CSARDRDAITYEQYF. CDR3 DNA: TGCAGTGCTAGAGACCGGGACGCAATAACCTACGAGCAGTACTTC.

A note on this clonotype: One junction end does not reproduce the germline sequence, and a read error may be involved. CDR3 loop: CATSGPGQNYSYTF. The CDR3 DNA reads as TGTGCCACCAGTGGTCCGGGACAGAACTATAGCTACACCTTC. The V gene is TRBV24-1, the J gene TRBJ1-2; TRBD1 matches 7 bases. Germline V gives CDR1 KGHDR, CDR2 SFDVKD. The CDR3 loop spans 14 amino acids.

This clonotype was seen more than once but under ten times. The V and J genes are TRBV11-2 and TRBJ1-6; tentatively, D is TRBD1 (6 bases). The CDR3 length is 16 residues. V was pared by 5 bases and J by 6 bases, with 17 bases between. Germline CDR1 and CDR2: SGHAT and FQNNGV. The CDR3 is CASSPGRGDRNSPLHF. The CDR3 DNA follows: TGTGCCAGCAGCCCGGGCAGGGGAGACCGTAATTCACCCCTCCACTTT.

In its sample, this clonotype was seen a few times. The V and J genes are TRBV18 and TRBJ2-7; D remains ambiguous. This CDR3 spans 16 amino acids. The germline V gene has CDR1 KGHSH and CDR2 LQKENI. Between the trimmed V and J ends, which lost 1 base and 0 bases, there was a span of 13 bases. The CDR3 coding sequence is TGTGCCAGCTCACCACTTGAGCGACCGAGCTCCTACGAGCAGTACTTC. Protein: CASSPLERPSSYEQYF.

This clonotype has ten or more counts. The chain joins TRBV20-1 to TRBJ1-2, with D possibly TRBD1 on 5 matching bases. CDR1 and CDR2 from the germline V gene are DFQATT and SNEGSKA (reference sequence). This CDR3 region has 13 residues. Trimming left V 0 bases short and J 6 bases short, with 11 bases between. CDR3 nucleotide sequence: TGCAGTGCTAGAGATTGGGGACGGGATGGCTACACCTTC. This codes for CSARDWGRDGYTF.

The chain uses TRBV19 and TRBJ1-6, with D possibly matching TRBD1 (5 bases). Trimming pared 5 bases from V and 5 bases from J, leaving 13 bases between. CDR3 size: 15 residues. CDR1 and CDR2 from the germline V gene are LNHDA and SQIVND (reference sequence). DNA for the CDR3: TGTGCCAGTAGTGTGGCAGGGTATAATAATTCACCCCTCCACTTT. The encoded protein is CASSVAGYNNSPLHF.

This clonotype was counted a few times. V usage is TRBV6-1 and J usage is TRBJ2-7; the match to TRBD1 covers 7 bases. Per germline, CDR1 MNHNS and CDR2 SASEGT. J was trimmed by 2 bases and V by 6 bases; bases with no gene match: 7. There are 14 residues in the CDR3. The CDR3 spells CASRIDRAAYEQYF. In DNA form, the CDR3 reads TGTGCCAGCAGAATCGACAGGGCAGCCTACGAGCAGTACTTC.

On this clonotype: The junction departs from germline at one end; a sequencing error may be responsible. The CDR3 nucleotides are TGCAGTGCTATCGGAACAGGGAACACCGGGGAGCTGTCTTTT. Its translation is CSAIGTGNTGELSF. V and J are TRBV20-1 and TRBJ2-2; D is perhaps TRBD1 (6 bases). From germline, CDR1 is DFQATT and CDR2 SNEGSKA (reference sequence). This CDR3 contains 14 residues.

This clonotype was seen just once. The genes are TRBV12-3 or TRBV12-4 and TRBJ2-3; 7 nucleotides align to TRBD1. The CDR3 consists of 15 residues. Unmatched junction bases numbered 6, after V lost 5 bases and J lost 1 base. Here the CDR3 DNA reads TGTGCCAGCAGTCAGGGACAGTCACGCACAGATACGCAGTATTTT. Encoded protein: CASSQGQSRTDTQYF.

This clonotype was recorded many times. This chain connects TRBV7-2 to TRBJ2-5; D remains unclear. There are 11 residues in the CDR3. CDR1 and CDR2 (germline): SGHTA, FQGNSA. V was trimmed by 2 bases and J by 10 bases, leaving 8 bases between them. CDR3 nucleotide sequence: TGTGCCAGCAGCTTAACCTTTATCCAGTACTTC. It specifies CASSLTFIQYF. Looking up the rest from reference TRBV7-2 and TRBJ2-5 gives the full variable domain: GAGVSQSPSNKVTEKGKDVELRCDPISGHTALYWYRQSLGQGLEFLIYFQGNSAPDKSGLPSDRFSAERTGGSVSTLTIQRTQQEDSAVYLCASSLTFIQYFGPGTRLLVL.

This clonotype occurred a few times. This chain connects TRBV7-6 to TRBJ2-5; D ambiguous. Per germline, CDR1 SGHVS and CDR2 FNYEAQ. Trimming stripped 4 bases from V and 5 bases from J, with 8 bases between. CDR3 length: 12 amino acids. As DNA, the CDR3 is TGTGCCAGCAGCTCAAGCTGGGAGACCCAGTACTTC. It is translated as CASSSSWETQYF.